Listed below are T cell receptor beta chains from one sample, sequenced in a study of memory CD4+ T cells and cytomegalovirus serostatus. Profiled with immunoSEQ multiplex PCR; TCRdb holds only in-frame clones, not every one. Found here are about 27,000 clones, approximately 80% of them singletons; the top ten hold around 1%. Input material: memory CD4+ T cells from blood. These receptors were collected from an adult in good health and CMV-seronegative. Each CDR3 is given with its conserved first and last residue. The D gene is left open where the match is weak. Clone sizes are given selectively: once, few, many, or a class where the clone is expanded.

V	size	J	D	DNA	CDR3
TRBV30	few	TRBJ1-4	.	TGTGCCTGGAGTGTAGGCCGCACAGCGAGGAAACTGTTTTTT	CAWSVGRTARKLFF
TRBV7-8	.	TRBJ2-3	.	TGTGCCAGCAGCTTAGGCCCTGGGAACACAGATACGCAGTATTTT	CASSLGPGNTDTQYF
TRBV18	.	TRBJ2-2	TRBD2	TGTGCCAGCTCACCAGCAGGAACTAGCGGGAGTTTGGCCGGGGAGCTGTTTTTT	CASSPAGTSGSLAGELFF
TRBV18	.	TRBJ1-6	.	TGTGCCAGCTCACCTATCCCCGAAAATTCACCCCTCCACTTT	CASSPIPENSPLHF
TRBV6-5	once	TRBJ2-7	TRBD1	TGTGCCAGCAGGCCGACAGGGTACGAGCAGTACTTC	CASRPTGYEQYF
TRBV7-2	once	TRBJ1-6	.	TGTGCCAGCAGCCAGCAGGGATCCGCAAATTCACCCCTCCACTTT	CASSQQGSANSPLHF
TRBV4-3	few	TRBJ1-1	.	TGCGCCAGCAGCCAAGAACAGGTGTCGAACACTGAAGCTTTCTTT	CASSQEQVSNTEAFF
TRBV14	.	TRBJ1-6	TRBD1	TGTGCCAGCAGCCAATTTACAGGGGGCAATTCACCCCTCCACTTT	CASSQFTGGNSPLHF
TRBV7-2	.	TRBJ2-7	.	TGTGCCAGCAGCTTTGCGAGGGCAACGGGAGAGCAGTACTTC	CASSFARATGEQYF
TRBV6-5	.	TRBJ2-1	TRBD1	TGTGCCAGCGCCGACAGGGGCGGTTACTACAATGAGCAGTTCTTC	CASADRGGYYNEQFF
TRBV25-1	.	TRBJ1-3	.	TGTGCCAGCACCGAGGGGGGTTGGGGAAACACCATATATTTT	CASTEGGWGNTIYF
TRBV6-5	once	TRBJ1-2	.	TGTGCCAGCGGGAACAGGGAGGCCCCCTTCTATGGCTACACCTTC	CASGNREAPFYGYTF
TRBV20-1	few	TRBJ1-1	.	TGCAGTGCAACTGGAGCTTTCTTT	CSATGAFF
TRBV7-2	.	TRBJ2-2	TRBD2	TGTGCCAGCAGCTTTAGCGGGGGAGGAACCGGGGAGCTGTTTTTT	CASSFSGGGTGELFF
TRBV13	.	TRBJ2-1	TRBD2	TGTGCCAGCAGCTATAGGCGGGGGGCATACAATGAGCAGTTCTTC	CASSYRRGAYNEQFF
TRBV27	few	TRBJ2-7	.	TGTGCCAGCAGTCCACAGGGTCGATCCTACGAGCAGTACTTC	CASSPQGRSYEQYF
TRBV30	few	TRBJ1-2	.	TGTGCCTGGAGTCAGTTCTATGGCTACACCTTC	CAWSQFYGYTF
TRBV6-1	once	TRBJ2-7	.	TGTGCCAGCAGTCATCGGGTCCAAGGTGCCGAGCAGTACTTC	CASSHRVQGAEQYF
TRBV7-2	.	TRBJ1-1	.	TGTGCCAGCAGCTTAGGAAGCGGGGCTGAAGCTTTCTTT	CASSLGSGAEAFF
TRBV11-2	.	TRBJ2-3	TRBD1	TGTGCCAGCAGCTTAAGGGGGCTGAGCACAGATACGCAGTATTTT	CASSLRGLSTDTQYF
TRBV13	.	TRBJ2-7	.	TGTGCCAGCAGCTCGACCCACGGGGCCTACGAGCAGTACTTC	CASSSTHGAYEQYF
TRBV19	.	TRBJ2-2	.	TGTGCCAGTAGTATTTCCTACTCGAACACCGGGGAGCTGTTTTTT	CASSISYSNTGELFF
TRBV13	.	TRBJ2-7	.	TGTGCCAGCAGCCAAAAGGGTCGGGGGACAACGAGGGGCTACGAGCAGTACTTC	CASSQKGRGTTRGYEQYF
TRBV29-1	.	TRBJ2-7	.	TGCAGCGTGAACGGACAGTCCTACGAGCAGTACTTC	CSVNGQSYEQYF
TRBV6-1	.	TRBJ2-1	.	TGTGCCAGCAGTGATGCGCGGAGGCAGGGGTGGGGAGAGCAGTTCTTC	CASSDARRQGWGEQFF
TRBV5-6	few	TRBJ1-1	.	TGTGCCAGCAGCGGACAGTCTTGGACTGAAGCTTTCTTT	CASSGQSWTEAFF
TRBV27	.	TRBJ1-1	TRBD1	TGTGCCAGCAGTCTCCGACAGGGGGGCTTTTCGGCTTTCTTT	CASSLRQGGFSAFF
TRBV5-1	.	TRBJ2-3	.	TGCGCCAGCAGCTTTGGGGGCACAGATACGCAGTATTTT	CASSFGGTDTQYF
TRBV18	.	TRBJ1-2	TRBD1	TGTGCCAGCTCAGCTTACTCGGACAGGACGACAGATTATGGCTACACCTTC	CASSAYSDRTTDYGYTF
TRBV7-9	.	TRBJ2-3	TRBD1	TGTGCCAGCAGCTATGACATAGGACAGGGTAGAAACACAGATACGCAGTATTTT	CASSYDIGQGRNTDTQYF
TRBV7-2	.	TRBJ2-7	.	TGTGCCAGCAGCTTAGCGGGAGAGGGTAGCTCCTACGAGCAGTACTTC	CASSLAGEGSSYEQYF
TRBV28	.	TRBJ1-5	TRBD1	TGTGCCAGCAAACCGGGACAGGGCCGTCAGCCCCAGCATTTT	CASKPGQGRQPQHF
TRBV6-5	medium-sized	TRBJ1-2	.	TGTGCCAGCAGTTACCTGGACAGTTTCTATGGCTACACCTTC	CASSYLDSFYGYTF
TRBV27	.	TRBJ2-2	.	TGTGCCAGCAGTTCCGGGACCATCACCGGGGAGCTGTTTTTT	CASSSGTITGELFF
TRBV7-2	.	TRBJ1-5	TRBD1	TGTGCCAGCAGCCGCCGACAGGGGGCCGAACAGCCCCAGCATTTT	CASSRRQGAEQPQHF